This T cell receptor (beta chain) was captured by sequencing in a study of Graves' ophthalmopathy and Graves' hyperthyroidism. Study-wide findings and caveats: With over 85% sensitivity and around 81% specificity, a 13-signature model separated ophthalmopathy from stable hyperthyroidism.

This clonotype has at least ten counts. Its specificity is unknown. CDR3 regions of TCR beta were amplified from RNA transcripts. Second-round multiplex PCR came after a first-round RT-PCR that employed HTBI primers. Each CDR3 protein gets one entry after TCRdb re-called the multiplex PCR reads with MiXCR. The table lists 300,000 to 350,000 distinct CDR3 sequences, roughly a sixth of them singletons. The CDR3 extends over 13 amino acids. Germline V CDR1 and CDR2: GTSNPN, SVGIG (reference sequence). V trimming: 4 bases; J trimming: 7 bases; junction bases outside the gene matches: 9. The sequencing sample was made of peripheral blood. This rearrangement joins TRBV30 to TRBJ1-1; TRBD1 agrees at 7 bases. This clonotype originated in an adult man with Graves' ophthalmopathy. CDR3 amino acids: CAWIRDRGYEAFF. The CDR3 DNA follows: TGTGCCTGGATCCGGGACAGAGGTTATGAAGCTTTCTTT.